This is a list of T cell receptor beta chains from one sample in a study of cytomegalovirus exposure and HLA in healthy donors. Using immunoSEQ multiplex PCR, the repertoire was profiled, and TCRdb retains in-frame clones only, with some absent. This sample has 100,000 to 150,000 clones; more than 80% occur once, and the top ten carry almost 6%. Sequenced material: PBMCs. These receptors all come from a woman aged 40 to 50 in good health and CMV-seropositive. Both conserved end residues are part of each CDR3. D genes are given only for firm matches. Clone size is given for some rows only: seen once, a few or many times, or a class if the clone is expanded.

abundance: NA; d_gene: NA; v_gene: TRBV18; j_gene: TRBJ1-2; CDR3nt: TGTGCCAGCTCACCACCGATGGGCCAGAGCTATGGCTACACCTTC; CDR3aa: CASSPPMGQSYGYTF
abundance: NA; d_gene: NA; v_gene: TRBV7-9; j_gene: TRBJ1-1; CDR3nt: TGTGCCAGCAGCTTAGTTTCGGTTGGGAACACTGAAGCTTTCTTT; CDR3aa: CASSLVSVGNTEAFF
abundance: NA; d_gene: NA; v_gene: TRBV5-5; j_gene: TRBJ1-2; CDR3nt: TGTGCCAGCAGCTTGGAGCAGGGCTGGGGCTATGGCTACACCTTC; CDR3aa: CASSLEQGWGYGYTF
abundance: NA; d_gene: NA; v_gene: TRBV5-1; j_gene: TRBJ1-4; CDR3nt: TGCGCCAGCAGCTCTGGACAGATAGAGGAAAAACTGTTTTTT; CDR3aa: CASSSGQIEEKLFF
abundance: NA; d_gene: NA; v_gene: TRBV6-5; j_gene: TRBJ2-7; CDR3nt: TGTGCCAGCGGCTGGAACTCGGGCGAGCAGTACTTC; CDR3aa: CASGWNSGEQYF
abundance: NA; d_gene: NA; v_gene: TRBV7-2; j_gene: TRBJ2-3; CDR3nt: TGTGCCAGCAGCCCCGGTATTAGCCGCATAGGTACGCAGTATTTT; CDR3aa: CASSPGISRIGTQYF
abundance: NA; d_gene: NA; v_gene: TRBV27; j_gene: TRBJ2-3; CDR3nt: TGTGCCAGCAGTTTAGGGACATTTCTAGGAACAGATACGCAGTATTTT; CDR3aa: CASSLGTFLGTDTQYF
abundance: NA; d_gene: NA; v_gene: TRBV4-2; j_gene: TRBJ1-5; CDR3nt: TGTGCCAGCAGCCAAGGGGGGGAGGGACGTGGTCAGCCCCAGCATTTT; CDR3aa: CASSQGGEGRGQPQHF
abundance: NA; d_gene: NA; v_gene: TRBV10-3; j_gene: TRBJ1-5; CDR3nt: TGTGCCATCAGTGCATCGGGGGGTGATCAGCCCCAGCATTTT; CDR3aa: CAISASGGDQPQHF
abundance: few; d_gene: NA; v_gene: TRBV2; j_gene: TRBJ1-1; CDR3nt: TGTGCCAGCAGCGCCGGGACAAAGAACACTGAAGCTTTCTTT; CDR3aa: CASSAGTKNTEAFF
abundance: NA; d_gene: NA; v_gene: TRBV5-5; j_gene: TRBJ1-4; CDR3nt: TGTGCCAGCGGACAGATTAATGAAAAACTGTTTTTT; CDR3aa: CASGQINEKLFF
abundance: NA; d_gene: TRBD2; v_gene: TRBV9; j_gene: TRBJ2-5; CDR3nt: TGTGCCAGCAGCGTTACGGGAGGGCAAGAGACCCAGTACTTC; CDR3aa: CASSVTGGQETQYF
abundance: NA; d_gene: TRBD2; v_gene: TRBV5-4; j_gene: TRBJ2-3; CDR3nt: TGTGCCAGCAGCTTGGAGTCTAGCGGGGGGGGCATACAGTATTTT; CDR3aa: CASSLESSGGGIQYF
abundance: NA; d_gene: NA; v_gene: TRBV6-1; j_gene: TRBJ2-1; CDR3nt: TGTGCCAGCAGTGAATCTGGGAGCTCCTACAATGAGCAGTTCTTC; CDR3aa: CASSESGSSYNEQFF
abundance: NA; d_gene: TRBD2; v_gene: TRBV6-1; j_gene: TRBJ2-1; CDR3nt: TGTGCCAGCAGTGAAGGCCTAGCGGGAGGGCATGAGCAGTTCTTC; CDR3aa: CASSEGLAGGHEQFF
abundance: NA; d_gene: TRBD2; v_gene: TRBV6-1; j_gene: TRBJ2-1; CDR3nt: TGTGCCAGCAGTTCAACTAGCGGGGGGGTGGATGAGCAGTTCTTC; CDR3aa: CASSSTSGGVDEQFF
abundance: NA; d_gene: TRBD2; v_gene: TRBV25-1; j_gene: TRBJ2-2; CDR3nt: TGTGCCAGCACCCCCGGTGGAGCCGGGGGGGACACCGGGGAGCTGTTTTTT; CDR3aa: CASTPGGAGGDTGELFF
abundance: NA; d_gene: NA; v_gene: TRBV30; j_gene: TRBJ1-3; CDR3nt: TGTGCCTGGAGCGCTGTCGCTGCGGGCCCTGGAAACACCATATATTTT; CDR3aa: CAWSAVAAGPGNTIYF
abundance: few; d_gene: TRBD2; v_gene: TRBV29-1; j_gene: TRBJ2-5; CDR3nt: TGCAGCGCTGCACTAGCGACGAGGGAGACCCAGTACTTC; CDR3aa: CSAALATRETQYF
abundance: NA; d_gene: NA; v_gene: TRBV7-2; j_gene: TRBJ2-2; CDR3nt: TGTGCCAGCAGCTTAGACGTCGGGGACACCGGGGAGCTGTTTTTT; CDR3aa: CASSLDVGDTGELFF
abundance: NA; d_gene: NA; v_gene: TRBV30; j_gene: TRBJ1-4; CDR3nt: TGTGCCTGGAGTGAGCCACCAAATGAAAAACTGTTTTTT; CDR3aa: CAWSEPPNEKLFF
abundance: NA; d_gene: NA; v_gene: TRBV7-2; j_gene: TRBJ1-2; CDR3nt: TGTGCCAGCAGCCCGGACGGACTCAACTATGGCTACACCTTC; CDR3aa: CASSPDGLNYGYTF
abundance: NA; d_gene: NA; v_gene: TRBV18; j_gene: TRBJ2-5; CDR3nt: TGTGCCAGCTCACTGGGCCACAGAGAAGAGACCCAGTACTTC; CDR3aa: CASSLGHREETQYF
abundance: NA; d_gene: NA; v_gene: TRBV2; j_gene: TRBJ2-5; CDR3nt: TGTGCCAGCATCCTCAGGTGGCAAGAGACCCAGTACTTC; CDR3aa: CASILRWQETQYF
abundance: NA; d_gene: TRBD2; v_gene: TRBV30; j_gene: TRBJ2-5; CDR3nt: TGTGCCTGGAGTCCGGCTAGCGGGGGGCCAGGGACCCAGTACTTC; CDR3aa: CAWSPASGGPGTQYF
abundance: NA; d_gene: TRBD1; v_gene: TRBV5-4; j_gene: TRBJ1-2; CDR3nt: TGTGCCAGCAGCATAGACAGGGGGCGTAGTGGCTACACCTTC; CDR3aa: CASSIDRGRSGYTF
abundance: NA; d_gene: TRBD1; v_gene: TRBV10-3; j_gene: TRBJ1-1; CDR3nt: TGTGCCATCAGGGAGGGACAGGCTGAAGCTTTCTTT; CDR3aa: CAIREGQAEAFF
abundance: NA; d_gene: NA; v_gene: TRBV5-1; j_gene: TRBJ2-5; CDR3nt: TGCGCCAGCAGCTTGGGACTAACTGTCTCGTACCAAGAGACCCAGTACTTC; CDR3aa: CASSLGLTVSYQETQYF
abundance: NA; d_gene: NA; v_gene: TRBV5-4; j_gene: TRBJ2-1; CDR3nt: TGTGCCAGCAGCTACGAGCTGGCCTACAATGAGCAGTTCTTC; CDR3aa: CASSYELAYNEQFF
abundance: NA; d_gene: NA; v_gene: TRBV4-1; j_gene: TRBJ1-5; CDR3nt: TGCGCCAGCAGCCAAGATCAGGACAGCTTAAATCAGCCCCAGCATTTT; CDR3aa: CASSQDQDSLNQPQHF
abundance: NA; d_gene: NA; v_gene: TRBV5-4; j_gene: TRBJ2-4; CDR3nt: TGTGCCAGCAGCTTCGGGGGAAACATTCAGTACTTC; CDR3aa: CASSFGGNIQYF
abundance: NA; d_gene: TRBD2; v_gene: TRBV7-2; j_gene: TRBJ2-7; CDR3nt: TGTGCCAGCAGAGGGGCGCTAGCGGGTTTCTCCTACGAGCAGTACTTC; CDR3aa: CASRGALAGFSYEQYF
abundance: NA; d_gene: NA; v_gene: TRBV2; j_gene: TRBJ2-7; CDR3nt: TGTGCCAGCAGTGAACAGGCCTTCTACGAGCAGTACTTC; CDR3aa: CASSEQAFYEQYF
abundance: NA; d_gene: NA; v_gene: TRBV10-3; j_gene: TRBJ1-4; CDR3nt: TGTGCCATCAGTGAGTCGGGCAGTTTTAATGAAAAACTGTTTTTT; CDR3aa: CAISESGSFNEKLFF
abundance: NA; d_gene: NA; v_gene: TRBV7-9; j_gene: TRBJ1-3; CDR3nt: TGTGCCAGCAGTTCGACAGGCTTCTCTGGAAACACCATATATTTT; CDR3aa: CASSSTGFSGNTIYF
abundance: NA; d_gene: NA; v_gene: TRBV10-1; j_gene: TRBJ2-7; CDR3nt: TGCGCCAGCAGTGGACAGAACGAGCAGTACTTC; CDR3aa: CASSGQNEQYF
abundance: NA; d_gene: TRBD2; v_gene: TRBV2; j_gene: TRBJ2-1; CDR3nt: TGTGCCAGCGGGGAGGGATACAATGAGCAGTTCTTC; CDR3aa: CASGEGYNEQFF
abundance: NA; d_gene: NA; v_gene: TRBV5-4; j_gene: TRBJ2-3; CDR3nt: TGTGCCAGCAGCTTGAGGCTCGGCGGCGGCACAGATACGCAGTATTTT; CDR3aa: CASSLRLGGGTDTQYF